This TCR beta chain was recovered during a study of beta chain features in type 1 diabetes. Study as a whole: Patients and healthy donors were similar in age, gender and cell yields. Study results and caveats: Whatever favoring of shorter templates PCR might show would apply equally to patients and controls.

This clone was counted ten times or more. The target antigen is unknown. Germline V gene sequence: CDR1 SGHRS, CDR2 YFSETQ. V was trimmed by 4 bases and J by 4 bases, leaving 9 bases between them. There are 13 residues in the CDR3. Expressed TCRB transcripts got sequenced, as all isolated RNA was reverse transcribed. Assay used: immunoSEQ multiplex PCR; TCRdb lists only in-frame clones, some missing. In the table there are some 220,000 clones, under 13% of which are singletons. The V call is TRBV5-1, the J call TRBJ2-1, with D tentatively TRBD2 (6 bases). Sequenced sample: central memory CD4+ T cells from blood. The receptor's source is a man between 18 and 35 years old in good health. The CDR3 DNA follows: TGCGCCAGCAGCCCGGGGGTTTACAATGAGCAGTTCTTC. This codes for CASSPGVYNEQFF.